This T cell receptor (beta chain) was identified in a study of beta chain features in type 1 diabetes. Study details: Sorted cells from all samples, numbering almost 110 million, were examined.

Sequenced material consisted of expressed TCRB transcripts (all of the isolated RNA was reverse transcribed). Sequencing used immunoSEQ multiplex PCR; TCRdb keeps in-frame clones, though not all of them. Of about 410,000 clones listed, around 13% are singletons. This CDR3 region has 15 residues. V was pared by 4 bases and J by 2 bases, with 7 bases of the junction left unmatched. CDR1 SGHDN and CDR2 FVKESK come from the germline V gene. The source of this sequence is a man aged 30-40 years in good health. Sequenced material: naive CD4+ T cells from blood. The chain has TRBV14 and TRBJ2-5, with 7 positions matching TRBD1. CDR3 protein: CASSPGTAIQETQYF. DNA for the CDR3: TGTGCCAGCAGCCCCGGGACAGCGATTCAAGAGACCCAGTACTTC.